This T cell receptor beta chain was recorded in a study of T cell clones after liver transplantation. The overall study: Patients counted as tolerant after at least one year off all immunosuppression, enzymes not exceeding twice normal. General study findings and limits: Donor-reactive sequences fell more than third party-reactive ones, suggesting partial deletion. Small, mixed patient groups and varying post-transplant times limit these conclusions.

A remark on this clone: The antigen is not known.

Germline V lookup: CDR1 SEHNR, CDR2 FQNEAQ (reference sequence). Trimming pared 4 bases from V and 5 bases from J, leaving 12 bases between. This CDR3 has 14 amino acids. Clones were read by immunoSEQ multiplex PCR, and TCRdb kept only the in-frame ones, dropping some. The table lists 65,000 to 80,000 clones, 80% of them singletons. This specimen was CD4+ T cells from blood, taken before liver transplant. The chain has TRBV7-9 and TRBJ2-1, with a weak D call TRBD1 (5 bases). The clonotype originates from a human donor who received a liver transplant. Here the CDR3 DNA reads TGTGCCAGCAGCTCCGACGACAGAAACAATGAGCAGTTCTTC. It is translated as CASSSDDRNNEQFF.